Presented here are 22 T cell receptor beta chains from one specimen sequenced in a study of regulatory T cells in long-lasting Graves disease. The TCR beta library used iRepertoire HTBI primers with Arm-PCR amplification of CDR3. TCRdb processed the multiplex PCR reads anew with MiXCR; each CDR3 protein has one entry. There are some 220,000 distinct CDR3 sequences in the sample; approximately 18% occur only once, and approximately 12% lies in the top ten. Time point in this sample: newly diagnosed GD, antithyroid drugs for less than 3 months. Following extraction of RNA from PBMCs, that RNA was used to make the TCR library. These same records also appear under a second study, on T cells in Graves' hyperthyroidism and ophthalmopathy.

Sequenced here: peripheral blood mononuclear cells (PBMCs), sampled at new diagnosis, from a patient treated with antithyroid drugs. Receptors originate from a woman in her twenties or thirties with Graves disease.

This clonotype was observed many times. The rearrangement joins TRBV9 to TRBJ1-1, with D hard to call. CDR3 length: 13 residues. V lost 1 base to trimming and J lost 1 base, with 5 bases between them. Per the germline V gene, CDR1 is SGDLS and CDR2 is YYNGEE. CDR3 nucleotide sequence: TGTGCCAGCAGCGTATTGGCGAACACTGAAGCTTTCTTT. Translating gives CASSVLANTEAFF.

The chain links TRBV6-2 or TRBV6-3 to TRBJ1-5; 10 bases map to TRBD1. V lost 6 bases to trimming and J lost 0 bases; unmatched junction nucleotides: 8. Per germline, CDR1 MNHEY and CDR2 SVGEGT. There are 17 residues in the CDR3. For the CDR3, the DNA is TGTGCCAGCAGCCGGACAGGGGGACCTTATAGCAATCAGCCCCAGCATTTT. This gives the protein CASSRTGGPYSNQPQHF.

On this clonotype: This may stem from a read error, because a much larger clone lies one nucleotide away. CDR3 residues: CASSPGQGEYRDGSAGELFF. CDR3 in DNA: TGTGCCAGCAGCCCCGGACAGGGAGAGTATAGGGACGGATCCGCCGGGGAGCTGTTTTTT. V gene TRBV4-2 combines with J gene TRBJ2-2, with TRBD1 matching over 8 bases. V shed 4 bases and J 6 bases; nucleotides not matched to a gene: 22. From germline, CDR1 is LGHNA and CDR2 YNFKEQ. The CDR3 sequence is 20 residues long.

This clonotype was seen ten or more times. V usage is TRBV30 and J usage is TRBJ2-2, with D perhaps matching TRBD2 (5 bases). This CDR3 has 13 residues. Germline CDR1 GTSNPN, CDR2 SVGIG (reference sequence). The V and J ends lost 2 bases and 6 bases respectively, with 10 bases between them. The CDR3 protein is CAWSPLVSGELFF. In nucleotides, the CDR3 is TGTGCCTGGAGTCCACTAGTTTCCGGGGAGCTGTTTTTT.

This clonotype was picked up a small number of times. The chain couples TRBV5-1 to TRBJ2-3; possible D gene TRBD2, 6 bases. The germline V gene encodes CDR1 SGHRS and CDR2 YFSETQ. Trimming pared 0 bases from V and 2 bases from J, leaving 16 bases between. The CDR3 contains 17 residues. CDR3 sequence (DNA): TGCGCCAGCAGCTTGGTTGGGGGGAGCCTGTCCACAGATACGCAGTATTTT. Translated: CASSLVGGSLSTDTQYF.

This clonotype was detected many times. The V call is TRBV18, the J call TRBJ2-7; D uncertain. Germline V CDR1 and CDR2: KGHSH, LQKENI. The V end was cut by 2 bases, the J end by 6 bases, with 8 bases between. The CDR3 has 12 amino acids. The CDR3 nucleotides are TGTGCCAGCTCACCAAGGGTGAGCGAGCAGTACTTC. This encodes CASSPRVSEQYF. Full variable domain (outside the CDR3, taken from reference TRBV18 and TRBJ2-7): NAGVMQNPRHLVRRRGQEARLRCSPMKGHSHVYWYRQLPEEGLKFMVYLQKENIIDESGMPKERFSAEFPKEGPSILRIQQVVRGDSAAYFCASSPRVSEQYFGPGTRLTVT.

This clonotype has just a few counts. V gene TRBV7-9 combines with J gene TRBJ2-7; 7 bases align to TRBD2. Germline lookup yields CDR1 SEHNR and CDR2 FQNEAQ (reference sequence). V trimming: 5 bases; J trimming: 3 bases; junction bases outside the gene matches: 7. The CDR3 covers 14 residues. The DNA for the CDR3 is TGTGCCAGCAGCCCTAGGACTAGTGACTACGAGCAGTACTTC. Amino acids: CASSPRTSDYEQYF. The whole variable domain, filled in from reference TRBV7-9 and TRBJ2-7, reads DTGVSQNPRHKITKRGQNVTFRCDPISEHNRLYWYRQTLGQGPEFLTYFQNEAQLEKSRLLSDRFSAERPKGSFSTLEIQRTEQGDSAMYLCASSPRTSDYEQYFGPGTRLTVT.

This clonotype occurred many times. This chain joins TRBV20-1 and TRBJ1-2; no reliable D call. This CDR3 region has 10 residues. V was pared by 2 bases and J by 12 bases, with 10 bases between. The germline gives CDR1 DFQATT, CDR2 SNEGSKA (reference sequence). CDR3 sequence (DNA): TGCAGTGCTAGATTCACCCGGGACACCTTC. It translates to CSARFTRDTF.

The count of this clonotype is one. With a much larger clone just one base away, this may be a read error. The J gene is TRBJ2-5, the V gene TRBV25-1; TRBD1 matches at 7 bases. The CDR3 loop spans 15 amino acids. CDR1 is MGHDK and CDR2 is SYGVNS in the germline V gene. The V gene end was trimmed by 2 bases and the J gene end by 3 bases; junction bases not matched to a gene: 6. CDR3 in amino acids: CASSEATGSKETQYF. The CDR3 nucleotides read TGTGCCAGCAGTGAAGCGACAGGGTCAAAAGAGACCCAGTACTTC.

This clonotype was seen repeatedly, ten times or more. This rearrangement joins TRBV11-2 to TRBJ1-6; TRBD1 matches 8 bases. The ends lost 0 bases at V and 7 bases at J; junction bases unmatched: 2. The CDR3 consists of 15 residues. Germline CDR1 and CDR2: SGHAT and FQNNGV. The CDR3 here is CASSLEWTGNSPLHF. The CDR3 DNA follows: TGTGCCAGCAGCTTAGAGTGGACAGGGAATTCACCCCTCCACTTT.

In regard to this clonotype: The junction differs from germline at one of its ends, possibly a read error. This chain joins TRBV5-1 and TRBJ2-7; the D is unclear. The V gene's germline CDR1 is SGHRS and CDR2 YFSETQ. The CDR3 has 13 amino acids. CDR3 protein: CASSLDSPYERYF. CDR3 DNA: TGCGCCAGCAGCTTGGACAGCCCCTACGAGCGGTACTTC.

Ten or more counts support this clonotype. The CDR3 protein is CASRQGYDGYTF. CDR3 in DNA: TGTGCCAGCAGACAGGGGTACGATGGCTACACCTTC. The rearrangement joins TRBV6-1 to TRBJ1-2; 7 bases line up with TRBD1. The CDR3 runs 12 residues. Germline V CDR1 and CDR2: MNHNS, SASEGT. V lost 6 bases and J lost 6; bases outside the gene matches: 4.

This clonotype was observed many times. The chain carries TRBV6-1 and TRBJ1-4; D may be TRBD1 (5 bases). V was shortened by 7 bases and J by 5 bases, with 17 bases between the two germline ends. CDR1 and CDR2 from the germline V gene are MNHNS and SASEGT. CDR3 length: 15 amino acids. The CDR3 DNA sequence: TGTGCCAGCAAACGGGACCGGACTTTGAATGAAAAACTGTTTTTT. Translating it yields CASKRDRTLNEKLFF.

This clonotype has at least ten counts. The genes are TRBV6-5 and TRBJ2-1; 8 bases are shared with TRBD2. The CDR3 has 14 residues. V shed 3 bases, J shed 6 bases, and the junction held 4 bases outside the gene matches. Germline CDR1 and CDR2: MNHEY and SVGAGI. CDR3 in amino acids: CASSYYGRGNEQFF. CDR3 DNA: TGTGCCAGCAGTTATTACGGGAGGGGCAATGAGCAGTTCTTC.

This clonotype was detected ten times or more. The CDR3 region has the DNA TGCAGTGCTAGATCGGCCGTCTCCTACAATGAGCAGTTCTTC. The encoded protein is CSARSAVSYNEQFF. The chain is built from TRBV20-1 and TRBJ2-1; D is ambiguous. Germline V gene sequence: CDR1 DFQATT, CDR2 SNEGSKA (reference sequence). The CDR3 totals 14 residues. V was shortened by 2 bases and J by 0 bases, with 8 bases between the two germline ends.

The sample holds many counts of this clonotype. V gene TRBV3-1 combines with J gene TRBJ1-2; D is ambiguous. Trimming removed 1 base from V and 8 bases from J, with 11 bases in between. The V gene's germline CDR1 is LGHDT and CDR2 YNNKEL (reference sequence). The length of the CDR3 is 13 residues. CDR3 region: CASSQGLGGGYTF. Written as DNA, the CDR3 is TGTGCCAGCAGCCAAGGGCTGGGCGGGGGCTACACCTTC.

This clonotype was seen ten or more times. In DNA form, the CDR3 reads TGTGCCAGCAGCGCGAGTATAGGAATGAACACTGAAGCTTTCTTT. It codes for CASSASIGMNTEAFF. The rearrangement links TRBV2 to TRBJ1-1, with unresolved D. V gave up 6 bases and J gave up 0 bases, with 14 bases separating them. Per germline, CDR1 SNHLY and CDR2 FYNNEI. The CDR3 contains 15 residues.

This clonotype was recorded at least ten times. The gene calls are TRBV2 and TRBJ1-5, with D perhaps matching TRBD1 (5 bases). V was trimmed by 9 bases and J by 7 bases, leaving 19 bases between them. Germline CDR1 is SNHLY and CDR2 is FYNNEI. CDR3 length equals 14 residues. CDR3 coding DNA: TGTGCCAGTGGGGCGGCTCCGGCGGGACAGCCCCAGCATTTT. Protein: CASGAAPAGQPQHF.

This clonotype was observed a handful of times. The rearrangement links TRBV7-2 to TRBJ2-7, with D possibly called TRBD1 or TRBD2 (6 bases each). Trimming removed 5 bases at V and 1 base at J, with 12 bases between. This CDR3 has 14 residues. The V gene's germline CDR1 is SGHTA and CDR2 FQGNSA. CDR3 region: CASSPGARSYEQYF. As DNA, the CDR3 is TGTGCCAGCAGCCCGGGGGCTCGGTCCTACGAGCAGTACTTC.

This clonotype was observed at least ten times. V is TRBV28 and J is TRBJ1-2; 8 bases align to TRBD1. This CDR3 is 15 amino acids long. V was pared by 1 base and J by 3 bases, with 4 bases of the junction left unmatched. Per germline, CDR1 MDHEN and CDR2 SYDVKM. DNA for the CDR3: TGTGCCAGCAGTTTATCCGCGACAGGGGACTATGGCTACACCTTC. Translated: CASSLSATGDYGYTF.

This clonotype was counted a single time. Only one base separates this from a far larger clonotype, so it likely reflects a read error. This chain uses TRBV11-1 with TRBJ2-1; 12 bases are shared with TRBD2. This CDR3 contains 19 residues. V was clipped by 5 bases and J by 0 bases; unmatched bases: 11. CDR1 and CDR2 (germline): SGHAT, FQDESV (reference sequence). The DNA of the CDR3 is TGTGCCAGCAGCCTTGGATTACTAGCGGGGGGATCCTCCTACAATGAGCAGTTCTTC. Translation: CASSLGLLAGGSSYNEQFF.

This clonotype has ten or more counts. The rearrangement joins TRBV28 to TRBJ1-6; D is uncertain. Between the trimmed V and J ends, which lost 8 bases and 0 bases, there was a span of 8 bases. Germline CDR1 reads MDHEN; CDR2 reads SYDVKM. The CDR3 is 14 amino acids. In DNA, the CDR3 is TGTGCCAGCCGGGATAGCTCCTATAATTCACCCCTCCACTTT. Protein sequence: CASRDSSYNSPLHF.